Presented here are 24 T cell receptor beta chains from one specimen sequenced in a study of blood T cell repertoires in COVID-19. Assay: immunoSEQ multiplex PCR; the TCRdb copy retains only in-frame clones and omits some. Among hundreds of thousands of clones, about 87% were seen once, and the ten largest hold over 0.2%. The source material was peripheral blood. The source is a woman aged 18-35 years with acute or convalescent COVID-19.

The chain recombines TRBV2 with TRBJ1-1; no reliable D call. Germline V gives CDR1 SNHLY, CDR2 FYNNEI. V was shortened by 7 bases and J by 0 bases, with 9 bases between the two germline ends. This CDR3 has 13 amino acids. In DNA, the CDR3 is TGTGCCAGCAAGGCAGACATGAACACTGAAGCTTTCTTT. Translating gives CASKADMNTEAFF.

The J gene is TRBJ1-4, the V gene TRBV27; D perhaps matches TRBD1 (5 bases). CDR1 and CDR2 (germline): MNHEY, SMNVEV (reference sequence). The ends were cut back, 3 bases at V and 0 bases at J, with 11 bases in the middle. The CDR3 consists of 16 residues. The CDR3 reads CASSFQRGATNEKLFF. The CDR3 nucleotides read TGTGCCAGCAGTTTCCAAAGGGGTGCAACTAATGAAAAACTGTTTTTT.

The chain uses TRBV7-9 and TRBJ2-6, with TRBD1 matching over 7 bases. With 4 bases clipped from V and 0 bases from J, the junction kept 6 bases outside the gene matches. Per the germline V gene, CDR1 is SEHNR and CDR2 is FQNEAQ (reference sequence). The CDR3 is made up of 17 amino acids. CDR3: CASSSTGVTSGANVLTF. CDR3 DNA: TGTGCCAGCAGCTCTACAGGGGTGACCTCTGGGGCCAACGTCCTGACTTTC.

V usage is TRBV25-1 and J usage is TRBJ1-2; TRBD1 might be the D (5 bases). The germline V gene encodes CDR1 MGHDK and CDR2 SYGVNS. CDR3 length: 15 residues. V lost 1 base to trimming and J lost 2 bases, with 11 bases between them. The CDR3 protein is CASSEWGRPNYGYTF. In DNA form, the CDR3 reads TGTGCCAGCAGTGAATGGGGCAGACCAAACTATGGCTACACCTTC.

V is TRBV7-8 and J is TRBJ1-4; 7 positions match TRBD1. The CDR3 contains 14 residues. Unmatched junction bases numbered 6, after V lost 4 bases and J lost 7 bases. CDR1 and CDR2 (germline): SGHVS, FQNEAQ. Written as DNA, the CDR3 is TGTGCCAGCAGCTGGAGGGACAGCTCTGAAAAACTGTTTTTT. It encodes CASSWRDSSEKLFF.

The CDR3 sequence is CASSLQTDYEQYF. For the CDR3, the DNA is TGTGCCAGCAGTTTGCAGACAGACTACGAGCAGTACTTC. V and J are TRBV12-3 or TRBV12-4 and TRBJ2-7, with a weak D call TRBD1 (5 bases). Trimming shortened V by 3 bases and J by 3 bases, and 9 bases separated the two germline ends. CDR3 size: 13 residues.

The V call is TRBV7-6, the J call TRBJ2-2, with TRBD1 identical over 10 bases. CDR3 length equals 15 residues. Germline V gene lookup returns CDR1 SGHVS and CDR2 FNYEAQ. The V gene end was trimmed by 5 bases and the J gene end by 5 bases; junction bases not matched to a gene: 5. DNA of the CDR3: TGTGCCAGCAGCCCGCGGGACAGGGGTACCGGGGAGCTGTTTTTT. It encodes CASSPRDRGTGELFF.

In its sample, this clone was seen once. This rearrangement joins TRBV11-2 to TRBJ2-7, with TRBD1 matching over 8 bases. Germline assignment: CDR1 SGHAT and CDR2 FQNNGV. CDR3 length equals 12 residues. The trim removed 5 bases at V and 6 bases at J, leaving 3 bases unmatched. For the CDR3, the DNA is TGTGCCAGCAGCGAGACAGGGGCCGAGCAGTACTTC. Amino acid sequence: CASSETGAEQYF.

The CDR3 DNA follows: TGCGCCAGCAGCCAAACGCTAGCGGGGGCCCCCGACACCGGGGAGCTGTTTTTT. Its translation: CASSQTLAGAPDTGELFF. V and J are TRBV4-1 and TRBJ2-2; 10 bases map to TRBD2. CDR3 length: 18 amino acids. Germline V gene sequence: CDR1 MGHRA, CDR2 YSYEKL. V shed 2 bases, J shed 3 bases, and the junction held 9 bases outside the gene matches.

The chain couples TRBV19 to TRBJ1-4, with D perhaps matching TRBD1 (6 bases). Between the trimmed V and J ends, which lost 5 bases and 5 bases, there was a span of 9 bases. Per germline, CDR1 LNHDA and CDR2 SQIVND (reference sequence). CDR3 size: 13 residues. CDR3 residues: CASSGDRNEKLFF. For the CDR3, the DNA is TGTGCCAGTAGTGGCGACAGGAATGAAAAACTGTTTTTT.

V and J are TRBV4-3 and TRBJ1-1; 7 bases map to TRBD1. The J segment lost 4 bases and the V segment lost 0 bases, leaving 5 bases of the junction unmatched. The CDR3 sequence is 15 residues long. Germline CDR1 LGHNA, CDR2 YSLEER. For the CDR3, the DNA is TGCGCCAGCAGCCAAGACAGGGGGTGGGGCACTGAAGCTTTCTTT. As protein: CASSQDRGWGTEAFF.

This clone has a single count. The V and J genes are TRBV19 and TRBJ1-2, with D perhaps TRBD1 (6 bases). V lost 6 bases and J 5 bases, leaving 16 bases between the germline ends. The CDR3 runs 14 residues. The germline CDR1 and CDR2 sequences are LNHDA and SQIVND (reference sequence). CDR3 in amino acids: CASRSLQGSYGYTF. CDR3 DNA sequence: TGTGCCAGTAGGAGCTTACAGGGATCGTATGGCTACACCTTC.

This sequence joins TRBV18 and TRBJ1-1; no firm D call. Trimming took 0 bases from V and 2 from J, leaving 7 bases between them. This CDR3 is 14 amino acids long. Germline CDR1 and CDR2: KGHSH and LQKENI. The CDR3 region is CASSPPWANTEAFF. The CDR3 nucleotides are TGTGCCAGCTCACCACCGTGGGCTAACACTGAAGCTTTCTTT.

The chain joins TRBV9 to TRBJ2-7; 10 bases are a match to TRBD2. V lost 4 bases, J lost 4 bases, and 8 bases stayed unmatched. The CDR3 length is 15 residues. Germline lookup yields CDR1 SGDLS and CDR2 YYNGEE. The CDR3 nucleotides read TGTGCCAGCAGCCCCGGGACTAGCGCAATATACGAGCAGTACTTC. It yields the protein CASSPGTSAIYEQYF.

The chain employs TRBV11-2 and TRBJ1-2; TRBD1 matches 7 bases. Germline CDR1 reads SGHAT; CDR2 reads FQNNGV. The V and J ends lost 6 bases and 5 bases, in that order; junction bases with no gene match: 9. The CDR3 runs to 14 residues. The CDR3 DNA follows: TGTGCCAGCAGAATCACGACAGGGCCTTATGGCTACACCTTC. Amino acid sequence: CASRITTGPYGYTF.

CDR3 amino acids: CAWSRAHRDRLNYGYTF. Here the CDR3 DNA reads TGTGCCTGGAGTAGGGCTCACCGGGACAGGCTAAACTATGGCTACACCTTC. The chain combines TRBV30 with TRBJ1-2; 8 bases line up with TRBD1. Germline lookup yields CDR1 GTSNPN and CDR2 SVGIG (reference sequence). This CDR3 comprises 17 residues. J lost 2 bases, V lost 2 bases, and 13 bases had no gene match.

This rearrangement joins TRBV6-6 to TRBJ1-1; D is uncertain. Germline values: CDR1 MNHNY, CDR2 SVGAGI (reference sequence). Trimming removed 5 bases from V and 3 bases from J, with 13 bases in between. This CDR3 comprises 14 residues. In DNA form, the CDR3 reads TGTGCCAGCAGTCTCAGGTGGCAGGACACTGAAGCTTTCTTT. The encoded protein is CASSLRWQDTEAFF.

V is TRBV6-2 or TRBV6-3 and J is TRBJ2-2; 10 bases map to TRBD2. Trimming at V came to 5 bases and at J to 4 bases, leaving 7 bases not matched to a gene. The CDR3 loop spans 16 amino acids. Germline CDR1 MNHEY, CDR2 SVGEGT. In DNA form, the CDR3 reads TGTGCCAGCAGTCCCAGCGGGGGGGCAAGCACCGGGGAGCTGTTTTTT. Translation gives CASSPSGGASTGELFF.

J is TRBJ1-1 and V is TRBV4-2, with 8 bases aligning to TRBD1. Trimming cost V 1 base and J 3 bases; bases outside gene matches: 13. This CDR3 spans 18 amino acids. Germline V gives CDR1 LGHNA, CDR2 YNFKEQ. Here the CDR3 DNA reads TGTGCCAGCAGCCAAGTGGACTTTAGACAGGGGTTTTACACTGAAGCTTTCTTT. Translation gives CASSQVDFRQGFYTEAFF.

The rearrangement joins TRBV6-6 to TRBJ1-5; D ambiguous. The V gene lost 10 bases and the J gene lost 7 bases, with 14 bases spanning the gap. CDR3 size: 12 residues. In germline, CDR1 is MNHNY, CDR2 SVGAGI (reference sequence). CDR3 DNA: TGTGCCACCTCCCCGGGAGGGCAGCCCCAGCATTTT. This codes for CATSPGGQPQHF.

The V call is TRBV6-2 or TRBV6-3, the J call TRBJ2-7; 7 nucleotides agree with TRBD1. V was clipped by 4 bases and J by 9 bases; unmatched bases: 15. In germline, CDR1 is MNHEY, CDR2 SVGEGT. This CDR3 has 15 residues. The CDR3 sequence is CASSSGTAAPVGQYF. The CDR3 coding sequence is TGTGCCAGCAGTTCGGGGACAGCCGCCCCGGTCGGGCAGTACTTC.

This chain connects TRBV5-6 to TRBJ1-2, with D hard to call. Germline CDR1 is SGHDT and CDR2 is YYEEEE. CDR3 length: 14 amino acids. Trimming took off 5 bases at V and 2 bases at J, with 13 bases between the two ends. CDR3 amino acids: CASRLNEVNYGYTF. The CDR3 DNA follows: TGTGCCAGCAGGCTTAACGAGGTGAACTATGGCTACACCTTC.

This chain uses TRBV7-2 with TRBJ1-2; D is possibly TRBD1 (6 bases). Trimming pared 5 bases from V and 3 bases from J, leaving 16 bases between. The CDR3 spans 15 residues. Germline V gives CDR1 SGHTA, CDR2 FQGNSA. The CDR3 DNA sequence: TGTGCCAGCAGCCCGGTTAACAGGGATTACTATGGCTACACCTTC. Protein sequence: CASSPVNRDYYGYTF.

The rearrangement uses TRBV7-8 and TRBJ2-7; D remains unclear. Germline values: CDR1 SGHVS, CDR2 FQNEAQ. Trimming stripped 7 bases from V and 0 bases from J, with 10 bases between. This CDR3 contains 13 residues. Here the CDR3 DNA reads TGTGCCAGCACCTCGGGTGGCTCCTACGAGCAGTACTTC. The encoded protein is CASTSGGSYEQYF.